The rows below give T cell receptor beta chains drawn from one sample of a study of circulating tumor DNA in untreated peripheral T-cell lymphoma. TCRdb's copy holds only in-frame clones and misses some; the assay was immunoSEQ multiplex PCR. Altogether about 2,400 clones are present, almost 85% being singletons, with the ten largest covering more than 30%. The material sequenced was tumor tissue. The receptors shown here come from a human donor with peripheral T-cell lymphoma. Both conserved end residues are part of each CDR3.

V gene: TRBV19; J gene: TRBJ2-2; CDR3 protein: CASSIFLNTGELFF
V gene: TRBV15; J gene: TRBJ2-1; CDR3 protein: CATSRGTAYNEQFF
V gene: TRBV15; J gene: TRBJ2-3; CDR3 protein: CATSRDRLAASTDTQYF
V gene: TRBV15; J gene: TRBJ1-3; CDR3 protein: CATSRDLSGAGNTIYF
V gene: TRBV11-3; J gene: TRBJ2-3; CDR3 protein: CASSFIASKLGDTQYF
V gene: TRBV15; J gene: TRBJ2-4; CDR3 protein: CATSSMRERERKNIQYF
V gene: TRBV23-1; J gene: TRBJ2-7; CDR3 protein: CASSLGGLAGSSTYEQYF
V gene: TRBV27; J gene: TRBJ2-7; CDR3 protein: CASSTGWSYEQYF
V gene: TRBV19; J gene: TRBJ1-1; CDR3 protein: CASSVNRNTEAFF
V gene: TRBV19; J gene: TRBJ1-5; CDR3 protein: CASSLGGANQPQHF
V gene: TRBV28; J gene: TRBJ1-6; CDR3 protein: CASSPRWNSPLHF
V gene: TRBV6-8; J gene: TRBJ2-3; CDR3 protein: CASSFRVTDTQYF
V gene: TRBV4-1; J gene: TRBJ1-2; CDR3 protein: CASSQVTDNYGYTF
V gene: TRBV7-7; J gene: TRBJ1-1; CDR3 protein: CASSGDPTQVNTEAFF
V gene: TRBV28; J gene: TRBJ2-7; CDR3 protein: CASENGVNYEQYF